This T cell receptor (beta chain) was sequenced for a study of blood T cell repertoires in COVID-19 (dated by TCRdb to between 2020 and 2021). With regard to the full study: Samples covering the acute and convalescent phases of COVID-19 were provided by collaborators in the United States, Italy and Spain. The sample metadata nearly always contained a de-identified subject ID, COVID-19 status, age in years and sex. HLA class I and class II types, where available, came from metadata supplied by the sample provider rather than from assay-based typing. The material from the prospective study consisted of cDNA or gDNA derived from T cells, B-cell-depleted T cells, or PBMCs. Subjects who had been exposed to COVID-19, were actively infected with it, or had recovered from it provided the deeply sampled blood TCRbeta repertoires that made up the dataset. The repertoires were released in a freely available public database meant as a resource for research on the immune response to SARS-CoV-2. Samples came from the ongoing ImmuneRACE study (first 160 participants) plus 1,254 subjects from 6 global collaborators. On the study overall, not on this receptor specifically: The amount of clinical and demographic metadata varied by source and participant and was provided uncurated.

TCRbeta CDR3 regions were amplified from genomic DNA using the immunoSEQ Assay, a bias-controlled multiplex PCR. Per the source publication's procedure: The number of nucleated cells in each sample was estimated from the amplification of reference gene primers within the assay. Sequence reads were collapsed and filtered to measure the absolute abundance of every unique TCRbeta CDR3 rearrangement. For each sample, productive Simpson clonality was calculated as the square root of Simpson's diversity index across productive rearrangements. TCRdb carries this immuneACCESS record with in-frame sequences only. Its versions omit some clonotypes, under half of them owing to an unresolved V gene in the studies checked, with the rest unexplained. V and J calls and clone size come straight from that table; D and trimming were deduced from the DNA. In this sample the table shows 140,000 to 150,000 clones, about 85% of which occur a single time. The top ten clonotypes cover nearly 3% of the sample.

Of note for this clone: The antigen this receptor binds is unknown. Base quality data are lacking; no much larger clone is found one base away.

The CDR3 contains 16 residues, cysteine and phenylalanine counted. Only CDR3 DNA is held: 48 bases, read in frame from base 1. CDR1 LNHNV and CDR2 YYDKDF were looked up in the germline V gene (reference sequence). V is reduced by 0 bases and J by 3 bases, leaving a spacing of 12 bases between them. Each collaborating institution followed its own protocols to collect whole blood in K2EDTA tubes. For TCRbeta analysis, collaborators shipped samples as frozen whole blood, isolated PBMCs, or DNA extracted from either of those sample types. The source is a woman aged 40 to 49 with active or convalescent COVID-19. This receptor chain uses TRBV15 and TRBJ1-5; the D gene is unclear. Sequencing used peripheral blood. The CDR3 has the sequence CATSRDYRGDNQPQHF. The DNA sequence reads TGTGCCACCAGCAGAGATTATCGCGGTGACAATCAGCCCCAGCATTTT.